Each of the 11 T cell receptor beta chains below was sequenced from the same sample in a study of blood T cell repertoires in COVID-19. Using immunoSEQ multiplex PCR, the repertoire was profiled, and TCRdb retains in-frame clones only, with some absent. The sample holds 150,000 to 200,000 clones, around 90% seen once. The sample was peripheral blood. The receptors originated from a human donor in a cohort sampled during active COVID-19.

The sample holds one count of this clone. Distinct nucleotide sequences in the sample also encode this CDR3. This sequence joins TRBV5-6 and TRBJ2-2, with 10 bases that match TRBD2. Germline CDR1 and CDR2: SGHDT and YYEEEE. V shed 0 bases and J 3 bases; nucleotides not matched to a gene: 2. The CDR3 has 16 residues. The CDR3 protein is CASSLGLAGDTGELFF. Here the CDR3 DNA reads TGTGCCAGCAGCTTGGGTCTAGCGGGAGACACCGGGGAGCTGTTTTTT.

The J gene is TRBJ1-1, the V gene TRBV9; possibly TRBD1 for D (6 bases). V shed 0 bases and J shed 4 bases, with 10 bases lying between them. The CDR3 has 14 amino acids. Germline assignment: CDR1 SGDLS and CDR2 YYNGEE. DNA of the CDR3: TGTGCCAGCAGCGTAGGGACAGAGGGCACTGAAGCTTTCTTT. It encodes CASSVGTEGTEAFF. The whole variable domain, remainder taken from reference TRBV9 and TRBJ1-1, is DSGVTQTPKHLITATGQRVTLRCSPRSGDLSVYWYQQSLDQGLQFLIQYYNGEERAKGNILERFSAQQFPDLHSELNLSSLELGDSALYFCASSVGTEGTEAFFGQGTRLTVV.

The DNA of the CDR3 is TGTGCCAGCAGCTTAGAATGGACTAGCGTCTACGAGCAGTACTTC. The encoded protein is CASSLEWTSVYEQYF. This chain joins TRBV7-2 and TRBJ2-7, with 9 bases fitting TRBD2. V was clipped by 1 base and J by 3 bases; unmatched bases: 4. This CDR3 contains 15 residues. CDR1 and CDR2 (germline): SGHTA, FQGNSA.

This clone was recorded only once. The CDR3 sequence is CASSQASGQVYEQYF. Written as DNA, the CDR3 is TGTGCCAGCAGCCAAGCCTCGGGACAGGTTTACGAGCAGTACTTC. The J gene is TRBJ2-7, the V gene TRBV3-1 (or the pseudogene TRBV3-2); 8 bases line up with TRBD1. Per germline, CDR1 LGHDT and CDR2 YNNKEL (reference sequence). J was trimmed by 4 bases and V by 1 base; bases with no gene match: 6. The CDR3 is 15 amino acids.

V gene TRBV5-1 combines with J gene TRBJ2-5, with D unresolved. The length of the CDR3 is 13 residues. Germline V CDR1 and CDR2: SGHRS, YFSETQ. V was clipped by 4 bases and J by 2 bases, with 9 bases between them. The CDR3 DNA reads TGCGCCAGCAGCCCCCCTGTGCAAGAGACCCAGTACTTC. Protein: CASSPPVQETQYF.

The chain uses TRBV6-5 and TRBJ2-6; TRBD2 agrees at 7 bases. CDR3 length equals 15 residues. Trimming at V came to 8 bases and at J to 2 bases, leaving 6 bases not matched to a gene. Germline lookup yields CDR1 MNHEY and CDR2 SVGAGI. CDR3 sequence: CASFEAGAGANVLTF. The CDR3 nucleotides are TGTGCCAGCTTCGAGGCGGGAGCTGGGGCCAACGTCCTGACTTTC.

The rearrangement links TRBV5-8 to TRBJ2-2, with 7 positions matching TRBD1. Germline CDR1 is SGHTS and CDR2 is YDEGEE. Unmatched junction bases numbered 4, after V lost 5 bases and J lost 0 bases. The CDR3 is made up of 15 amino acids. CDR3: CASRVGTANTGELFF. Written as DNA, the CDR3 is TGTGCCAGCAGGGTCGGGACAGCGAACACCGGGGAGCTGTTTTTT.

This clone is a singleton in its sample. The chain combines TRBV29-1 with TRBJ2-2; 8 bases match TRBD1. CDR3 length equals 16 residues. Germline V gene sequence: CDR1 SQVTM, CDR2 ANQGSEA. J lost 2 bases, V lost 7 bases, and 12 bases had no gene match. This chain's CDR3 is CSADPSGQGNTGELFF. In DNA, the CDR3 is TGCAGCGCCGACCCTTCCGGACAGGGTAACACCGGGGAGCTGTTTTTT.

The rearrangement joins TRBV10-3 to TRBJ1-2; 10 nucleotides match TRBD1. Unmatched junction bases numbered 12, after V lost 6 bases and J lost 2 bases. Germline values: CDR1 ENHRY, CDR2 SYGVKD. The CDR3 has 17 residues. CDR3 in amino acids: CAISPGQGGNLNYGYTF. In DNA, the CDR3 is TGTGCCATCAGCCCAGGACAGGGGGGGAACCTGAACTATGGCTACACCTTC.

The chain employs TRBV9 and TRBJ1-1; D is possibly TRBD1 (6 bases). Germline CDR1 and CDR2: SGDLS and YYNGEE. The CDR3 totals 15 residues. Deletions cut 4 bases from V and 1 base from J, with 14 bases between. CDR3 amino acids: CASSLTGTGNTEAFF. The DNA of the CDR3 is TGTGCCAGCAGCCTAACAGGGACGGGGAACACTGAAGCTTTCTTT.

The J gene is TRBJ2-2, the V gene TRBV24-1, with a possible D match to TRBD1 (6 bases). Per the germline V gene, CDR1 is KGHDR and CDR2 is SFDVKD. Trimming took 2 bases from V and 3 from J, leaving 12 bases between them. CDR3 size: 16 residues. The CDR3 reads CATSDSGQFDTGELFF. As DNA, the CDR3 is TGTGCCACCAGTGATTCCGGACAGTTCGACACCGGGGAGCTGTTTTTT.